The clone carrying this T cell receptor beta chain was detected a few times. CDR3 length: 12 amino acids. Germline-derived CDR1 and CDR2 are ENHRY and SYGVKD. V was pared by 1 base and J by 14 bases, with 3 bases of the junction left unmatched. The record originates from a study of blood T cell repertoires in COVID-19. Some clones are missing from TCRdb's copy, which holds only in-frame ones; the method was immunoSEQ multiplex PCR. Of about 400,000 clones in the sample, roughly 86% were seen once. V and J are TRBV10-3 and TRBJ2-1; 9 bases match TRBD1. The clonotype originates from a woman aged 30 to 39 who had recovered from COVID-19. Sequenced material: PBMCs or T cells enriched from blood (not recorded which). CDR3 DNA: TGTGCCATCAGTGAGTTGACAGGGGGTAAGTTCTTC. It codes for CAISELTGGKFF.